The 27 T cell receptor beta chains below all came from one sample that was sequenced in a study of cytomegalovirus exposure and HLA in healthy donors. PCR used 60 Vbeta primers and 13 Jbeta primers. Here immunoSEQ multiplex PCR was the method, and the copy in TCRdb shows in-frame clones only, minus some. This table has about 200,000 clones, 80% to 90% appearing once. Sequenced: PBMCs. The receptors were sampled from a man aged 25 to 45 in good health and CMV-seronegative.

Remarks on this clone: The sample has other DNA sequences that encode this CDR3 too. This rearrangement joins TRBV7-6 to TRBJ2-3; 8 bases match TRBD2. The CDR3 consists of 18 residues. With 1 base clipped from V and 0 bases from J, the junction kept 9 bases outside the gene matches. CDR1 is SGHVS and CDR2 is FNYEAQ in the germline V gene. DNA for the CDR3: TGTGCCAGCAGCTTAGTAGCGGGGCGGGGGACTAGCACAGATACGCAGTATTTT. This codes for CASSLVAGRGTSTDTQYF.

There are a few counts of this clone. The chain has TRBV28 and TRBJ2-5; 7 bases agree with TRBD1. The junction had 6 bases not matched to a gene; V was cut back by 3 bases and J by 2 bases. Germline V gives CDR1 MDHEN, CDR2 SYDVKM. This CDR3 contains 15 residues. The chain's CDR3 is CASSLGVGQQETQYF. DNA for the CDR3: TGTGCCAGCAGTTTGGGGGTGGGACAGCAAGAGACCCAGTACTTC. The entire variable domain, with the rest obtained from reference TRBV28 and TRBJ2-5, is as follows: DVKVTQSSRYLVKRTGEKVFLECVQDMDHENMFWYRQDPGLGLRLIYFSYDVKMKEKGDIPEGYSVSREKKERFSLILESASTNQTSMYLCASSLGVGQQETQYFGPGTRLLVL.

Comments on this clone: Sequence at one end of the junction differs from germline and may be a read error. The chain combines TRBV6-1 with TRBJ2-7; D assignment may be TRBD1 or TRBD2 (5 bases each). This CDR3 contains 16 residues. Germline V lookup: CDR1 MNHNS, CDR2 SASEGT. The CDR3 protein is CASREGGGAASYEQYF. CDR3 in DNA: TGTGCCAGCAGGGAAGGAGGTGGGGCAGCTTCCTACGAGCAGTACTTC.

This rearrangement joins TRBV15 to TRBJ1-1, with D maybe TRBD1 (6 bases). Trimming shortened V by 5 bases and J by 5 bases, and 15 bases separated the two germline ends. This CDR3 is built from 14 residues. CDR1 LNHNV and CDR2 YYDKDF come from the germline V gene (reference sequence). CDR3 in DNA: TGTGCCACCAGCCAACAGGGTCCCAAAACTGAAGCTTTCTTT. Its translation: CATSQQGPKTEAFF.

V is TRBV18 and J is TRBJ1-4; weak D call: TRBD1 (5 bases). This CDR3 spans 14 amino acids. Germline V gene lookup returns CDR1 KGHSH and CDR2 LQKENI. Trimming stripped 1 base from V and 6 bases from J, with 9 bases between. Here the CDR3 DNA reads TGTGCCAGCTCACCACGGGGGGTAGATGAAAAACTGTTTTTT. Its translation: CASSPRGVDEKLFF.

The chain joins TRBV7-9 to TRBJ1-1; unclear D gene. Trimming took 2 bases from V and 1 from J, leaving 11 bases between them. This CDR3 has 15 amino acids. The germline V gene has CDR1 SEHNR and CDR2 FQNEAQ (reference sequence). In nucleotides, the CDR3 is TGTGCCAGCAGCTTAAATGGACGGGGGAACACTGAAGCTTTCTTT. It specifies CASSLNGRGNTEAFF. The variable domain in full, completed from reference TRBV7-9 and TRBJ1-1, reads DTGVSQNPRHKITKRGQNVTFRCDPISEHNRLYWYRQTLGQGPEFLTYFQNEAQLEKSRLLSDRFSAERPKGSFSTLEIQRTEQGDSAMYLCASSLNGRGNTEAFFGQGTRLTVV.

V gene TRBV5-1 combines with J gene TRBJ1-1; D is perhaps TRBD1 (6 bases). The CDR3 sequence is 14 residues long. Germline CDR1 SGHRS, CDR2 YFSETQ. V lost 4 bases to trimming and J lost 5 bases, with 15 bases between them. The CDR3 bases are TGCGCCAGCAGCGAGGGGGGGATCACGACTGAAGCTTTCTTT. Amino acids: CASSEGGITTEAFF. Supplemented by reference TRBV5-1 and TRBJ1-1, the full variable domain reads KAGVTQTPRYLIKTRGQQVTLSCSPISGHRSVSWYQQTPGQGLQFLFEYFSETQRNKGNFPGRFSGRQFSNSRSEMNVSTLELGDSALYLCASSEGGITTEAFFGQGTRLTVV.

This rearrangement joins TRBV9 to TRBJ1-1; 11 bases agree with TRBD1. With V trimmed by 4 bases and J by 9 bases, 14 bases remained unmatched. The CDR3 sequence is 16 residues long. CDR1 SGDLS and CDR2 YYNGEE come from the germline V gene. The CDR3 loop is CASSLGTGGRQGKAFF. The CDR3 region has the DNA TGTGCCAGCAGCCTTGGGACAGGGGGGCGTCAGGGTAAAGCTTTCTTT. The whole variable domain, remainder taken from reference TRBV9 and TRBJ1-1, is DSGVTQTPKHLITATGQRVTLRCSPRSGDLSVYWYQQSLDQGLQFLIQYYNGEERAKGNILERFSAQQFPDLHSELNLSSLELGDSALYFCASSLGTGGRQGKAFFGQGTRLTVV.

The rearrangement links TRBV27 to TRBJ2-1, with D maybe TRBD1 (7 bases). Trimming took 8 bases from V and 7 from J, leaving 15 bases between them. The germline V gene encodes CDR1 MNHEY and CDR2 SMNVEV (reference sequence). This CDR3 is built from 13 residues. The CDR3 DNA reads as TGTGCCAGCTGGGGCAGGGGGAGGAATGAGCAGTTCTTC. This gives the protein CASWGRGRNEQFF.

The rearrangement uses TRBV18 and TRBJ1-2, with D perhaps TRBD1 (6 bases). V was shortened by 3 bases and J by 2 bases, with 10 bases between the two germline ends. The CDR3 contains 14 residues. The germline V gene encodes CDR1 KGHSH and CDR2 LQKENI. The CDR3 DNA follows: TGTGCCAGCTCACCGAAACAGGGCAACTATGGCTACACCTTC. Encoded protein: CASSPKQGNYGYTF.

The J gene is TRBJ2-2, the V gene TRBV6-6; TRBD2 aligns across 7 bases. Germline trimming cut 6 bases from V and 5 bases from J; bases unmatched to any gene: 6. The CDR3 is 14 residues long. The germline V gene has CDR1 MNHNY and CDR2 SVGAGI (reference sequence). The CDR3 sequence: CASSQTGGTGELFF. The CDR3 DNA reads as TGTGCCAGCAGCCAAACGGGGGGAACCGGGGAGCTGTTTTTT.

CDR3 loop: CASSPLAGTVNEKLFF. In DNA form, the CDR3 reads TGTGCCAGCAGCCCCCTCGCAGGGACAGTTAATGAAAAACTGTTTTTT. The chain has TRBV9 and TRBJ1-4; TRBD1 matches 7 bases. Germline lookup yields CDR1 SGDLS and CDR2 YYNGEE. Losses at the gene ends were 4 bases for V and 4 bases for J; bases not matched to a gene: 10. There are 16 residues in the CDR3. Variable domain in full (rest from reference TRBV9 and TRBJ1-4): DSGVTQTPKHLITATGQRVTLRCSPRSGDLSVYWYQQSLDQGLQFLIQYYNGEERAKGNILERFSAQQFPDLHSELNLSSLELGDSALYFCASSPLAGTVNEKLFFGSGTQLSVL.

The chain joins TRBV5-4 to TRBJ2-5; TRBD1 matches at 7 bases. This CDR3 has 13 residues. CDR1 and CDR2 from the germline V gene are SGHNT and YYREEE (reference sequence). V gave up 4 bases and J gave up 4 bases; unmatched junction bases: 4. CDR3 in amino acids: CASSLTGIETQYF. In DNA form, the CDR3 reads TGTGCCAGCAGCCTGACAGGGATAGAGACCCAGTACTTC.

The chain joins TRBV7-9 to TRBJ1-1, with D perhaps TRBD1 (6 bases). The length of the CDR3 is 14 residues. CDR1 SEHNR and CDR2 FQNEAQ come from the germline V gene (reference sequence). V lost 5 bases, J lost 2 bases, and 12 bases lay in between. The CDR3 DNA reads as TGTGCCAGCAGCCCCGGACAGACTAACACTGAAGCTTTCTTT. Translation gives CASSPGQTNTEAFF.

This clone occurred a few times. The chain employs TRBV7-6 and TRBJ2-7; D is perhaps TRBD2 (5 bases). The CDR3 covers 15 residues. Germline V gene sequence: CDR1 SGHVS, CDR2 FNYEAQ. V lost 5 bases to trimming and J lost 1 base, with 15 bases between them. The CDR3 is CASSPGLLLSYEQYF. The CDR3 nucleotides read TGTGCCAGCAGCCCCGGACTGTTACTGTCCTACGAGCAGTACTTC.

This clone was observed once. The chain uses TRBV11-1 and TRBJ1-2; no clear D gene. CDR1 and CDR2 from the germline V gene are SGHAT and FQDESV (reference sequence). Trimming removed 5 bases from V and 8 bases from J, with 21 bases in between. The CDR3 is made up of 15 amino acids. The DNA of the CDR3 is TGTGCCAGCAGCCGGGGTCAGACGGGTTCGTGGGGCTACACCTTC. This encodes CASSRGQTGSWGYTF.

The table lists this clone with a count of one. The chain recombines TRBV29-1 with TRBJ1-2, with 9 nucleotides matching TRBD1. The germline CDR1 and CDR2 sequences are SQVTM and ANQGSEA. J lost 7 bases, V lost 5 bases, and 8 bases had no gene match. The CDR3 is 13 amino acids. The CDR3 DNA follows: TGCAGCGTTCCAATACAGGGGGCGGGTGGCTACACCTTC. This codes for CSVPIQGAGGYTF.

The chain links TRBV23-1 to TRBJ2-4; 7 bases align to TRBD2. TRBV23-1 is assigned to the ORF class and has an uncertain function. This CDR3 has 18 residues. Losses at the gene ends were 0 bases for V and 0 bases for J; bases not matched to a gene: 8. CDR3 region: CASSQSGRGREAKNIQYF. Written as DNA, the CDR3 is TGCGCCAGCAGTCAATCAGGGAGGGGCCGAGAAGCCAAAAACATTCAGTACTTC.

This clone appeared once. The rearrangement links TRBV10-2 to TRBJ2-7, with 9 nucleotides matching TRBD2. There are 15 residues in the CDR3. V trimming: 4 bases; J trimming: 6 bases; junction bases outside the gene matches: 10. Looked up from germline, CDR1 is WSHSY and CDR2 is SAAADI. This CDR3 reads CASSAPAGGFGEQYF. CDR3 DNA sequence: TGCGCCAGCAGTGCCCCAGCGGGGGGTTTCGGCGAGCAGTACTTC.

V is TRBV7-9 and J is TRBJ2-5; 13 bases map to TRBD2. V was pared by 5 bases and J by 3 bases, with 9 bases of the junction left unmatched. Per the germline V gene, CDR1 is SEHNR and CDR2 is FQNEAQ (reference sequence). The CDR3 covers 17 residues. Written as DNA, the CDR3 is TGTGCCAGCAGCCCCAAGAGACTAGCGGGGGGCGAAGAGACCCAGTACTTC. It yields the protein CASSPKRLAGGEETQYF.

This chain links TRBV5-1 with TRBJ1-1; no firm D call. The CDR3 contains 14 residues. Trimming took 4 bases from V and 7 from J, leaving 17 bases between them. Germline loops: CDR1 SGHRS, CDR2 YFSETQ. CDR3 coding DNA: TGCGCCAGCAGCCCGGTGGTCGGTCTAGGTGAAGCTTTCTTT. Translation gives CASSPVVGLGEAFF.

This clone showed up just once. The chain links TRBV27 to TRBJ2-2, with 7 nucleotides matching TRBD2. The junction had 1 base not matched to a gene; V was cut back by 6 bases and J by 6 bases. CDR1 is MNHEY and CDR2 is SMNVEV in the germline V gene (reference sequence). The CDR3 is made up of 12 amino acids. The CDR3 coding sequence is TGTGCCAGCAGACGGGGGGCCGGGGAGCTGTTTTTT. This encodes CASRRGAGELFF.

This chain uses TRBV2 with TRBJ2-3, with a tentative D call TRBD1 (6 bases). CDR3 size: 14 residues. Between the trimmed V and J ends, which lost 6 bases and 6 bases, there was a span of 16 bases. Germline CDR1 SNHLY, CDR2 FYNNEI. CDR3 protein: CASSLGQRWDTQYF. The CDR3 bases are TGTGCCAGCAGCCTCGGACAGCGGTGGGATACGCAGTATTTT.

The V gene is TRBV28, the J gene TRBJ2-5, with 10 bases fitting TRBD1. CDR3 length equals 12 residues. The J segment lost 13 bases and the V segment lost 5 bases, leaving 7 bases of the junction unmatched. CDR1 and CDR2 (germline): MDHEN, SYDVKM. CDR3 region: CASSPPRDRGYF. The CDR3 coding sequence is TGTGCCAGCAGTCCTCCACGGGACAGGGGGTACTTC. Full variable domain (missing parts from reference TRBV28 and TRBJ2-5): DVKVTQSSRYLVKRTGEKVFLECVQDMDHENMFWYRQDPGLGLRLIYFSYDVKMKEKGDIPEGYSVSREKKERFSLILESASTNQTSMYLCASSPPRDRGYFGPGTRLLVL.

This chain uses TRBV5-5 with TRBJ2-2; TRBD1 is a possible D gene (6 bases). Germline CDR1 reads SGHKS; CDR2 reads YYEKEE (reference sequence). V was clipped by 7 bases and J by 3 bases, with 13 bases between them. This CDR3 spans 14 amino acids. This CDR3 is CASVRGWDTGELFF. DNA for the CDR3: TGTGCCAGCGTCAGGGGATGGGACACCGGGGAGCTGTTTTTT.

The J gene is TRBJ2-5, the V gene TRBV7-2; no firm D call. The CDR3 has 11 amino acids. Germline V CDR1 and CDR2: SGHTA, FQGNSA. Trimming left V 5 bases short and J 2 bases short, with 3 bases between. The CDR3 nucleotides read TGTGCCAGCAGCATACAAGAGACCCAGTACTTC. It codes for CASSIQETQYF.

The chain employs TRBV4-3 and TRBJ1-1; 8 nucleotides match TRBD1. There are 15 residues in the CDR3. The germline V gene has CDR1 LGHNA and CDR2 YSLEER. V dropped 1 base and J dropped 5; count of bases not matched to a gene: 6. CDR3 sequence (DNA): TGCGCCAGCAGCCAAGGTCGGACAGGGAGAACTGAAGCTTTCTTT. Protein sequence: CASSQGRTGRTEAFF.